The 26 T cell receptor beta chains presented below share a single source sample, sequenced in a study of blood T cell repertoires in COVID-19. Here immunoSEQ multiplex PCR was the method, and the copy in TCRdb shows in-frame clones only, minus some. Seen here are roughly 48,000 clones, 65% to 90% observed once, and the top ten hold approximately 7%. Sequenced: peripheral blood. Source of these receptors: a man aged 40-49 years with acute or convalescent COVID-19.

This chain links TRBV5-1 with TRBJ1-1; possibly TRBD1 for D (5 bases). The CDR3 contains 15 residues. V was trimmed by 1 base and J by 0 bases, leaving 10 bases between them. Germline CDR1 SGHRS, CDR2 YFSETQ. The CDR3 DNA reads TGCGCCAGCAGCTTGTTGGGGGGACTGAACACTGAAGCTTTCTTT. Its translation: CASSLLGGLNTEAFF.

This clone was observed a few times. Other DNA sequences in this sample translate to the same CDR3. The J gene is TRBJ1-1, the V gene TRBV6-5, with 9 bases fitting TRBD1. CDR3 length: 12 residues. The ends lost 5 bases at V and 8 bases at J; junction bases unmatched: 3. In germline, CDR1 is MNHEY, CDR2 SVGAGI. The CDR3 protein is CASSRGQGEAFF. CDR3 bases: TGTGCCAGCAGTCGCGGACAGGGGGAAGCTTTCTTT.

This sequence joins TRBV5-4 and TRBJ1-5; no clear D. Germline CDR1 SGHNT, CDR2 YYREEE (reference sequence). Trimming removed 4 bases from V and 5 bases from J, with 10 bases in between. This CDR3 contains 13 residues. This CDR3 is CASSPESDQPQHF. CDR3 nucleotides: TGTGCCAGCAGCCCCGAGTCCGATCAGCCCCAGCATTTT.

This chain connects TRBV7-2 to TRBJ2-7; D is possibly TRBD1 (5 bases). Between the trimmed V and J ends, which lost 4 bases and 10 bases, there was a span of 14 bases. The germline gives CDR1 SGHTA, CDR2 FQGNSA. The CDR3 has 12 amino acids. In DNA form, the CDR3 reads TGTGCCAGCAGCTCCACGCGTACAGGCCAGTACTTC. As protein: CASSSTRTGQYF.

The chain uses TRBV2 and TRBJ2-2, with 7 bases aligning to TRBD1. With V trimmed by 4 bases and J by 5 bases, 1 base remained unmatched. Germline loops: CDR1 SNHLY, CDR2 FYNNEI. The CDR3 is 13 residues long. The DNA of the CDR3 is TGTGCCAGCAGTGGACAGGGAACCGGGGAGCTGTTTTTT. Amino acids: CASSGQGTGELFF.

Here the CDR3 reads CASSYTSGGGGYSYEQYF. CDR3 DNA sequence: TGTGCCAGCAGTTACACCTCCGGTGGGGGCGGGTACTCCTACGAGCAGTACTTC. The V and J genes are TRBV6-2 or TRBV6-3 and TRBJ2-7; a weak D match, TRBD1 (6 bases). Trimming took off 2 bases at V and 0 bases at J, with 20 bases between the two ends. The CDR3 covers 18 residues. Germline CDR1 and CDR2: MNHEY and SVGEGT.

The V gene is TRBV28, the J gene TRBJ2-6, with D hard to call. Trimming removed 9 bases from V and 1 base from J, with 4 bases in between. This CDR3 is 12 amino acids long. CDR1 MDHEN and CDR2 SYDVKM come from the germline V gene. In DNA, the CDR3 is TGTGCCAGTCAATCTGGGGCCAACGTCCTGACTTTC. Amino acid sequence: CASQSGANVLTF. The complete variable domain, with remaining parts taken from reference TRBV28 and TRBJ2-6, reads DVKVTQSSRYLVKRTGEKVFLECVQDMDHENMFWYRQDPGLGLRLIYFSYDVKMKEKGDIPEGYSVSREKKERFSLILESASTNQTSMYLCASQSGANVLTFGAGSRLTVL.

V usage is TRBV5-1 and J usage is TRBJ1-6, with 10 positions matching TRBD1. This CDR3 is 19 amino acids long. The V gene end was trimmed by 0 bases and the J gene end by 0 bases; junction bases not matched to a gene: 6. The germline V gene encodes CDR1 SGHRS and CDR2 YFSETQ. The CDR3 reads CASSLGTGGSVSYNSPLHF. The CDR3 coding sequence is TGCGCCAGCAGCTTGGGGACAGGGGGATCGGTCTCCTATAATTCACCCCTCCACTTT. The variable domain in full, with the rest retrieved from reference TRBV5-1 and TRBJ1-6, is KAGVTQTPRYLIKTRGQQVTLSCSPISGHRSVSWYQQTPGQGLQFLFEYFSETQRNKGNFPGRFSGRQFSNSRSEMNVSTLELGDSALYLCASSLGTGGSVSYNSPLHFGNGTRLTVT.

The V call is TRBV7-9, the J call TRBJ1-2; D not resolved. The CDR3 has 13 amino acids. Trimming pared 3 bases from V and 8 bases from J, leaving 13 bases between. Per the germline V gene, CDR1 is SEHNR and CDR2 is FQNEAQ (reference sequence). The CDR3 region is CASSFGVREGYTF. The CDR3 nucleotides are TGTGCCAGCAGCTTTGGAGTAAGAGAGGGCTACACCTTC.

This sequence joins TRBV4-1 and TRBJ1-1, with 8 positions matching TRBD1. The CDR3 covers 16 residues. The V gene end was trimmed by 1 base and the J gene end by 8 bases; junction bases not matched to a gene: 12. Germline loops: CDR1 MGHRA, CDR2 YSYEKL. The CDR3 is CASSQVEAGGGLEAFF. CDR3 bases: TGCGCCAGCAGCCAAGTAGAAGCAGGGGGCGGGCTGGAAGCTTTCTTT.

The V call is TRBV5-3, the J call TRBJ2-2; 8 bases agree with TRBD1. TRBV5-3 qualifies as an ORF whose function is uncertain. V shed 4 bases and J 4 bases; nucleotides not matched to a gene: 0. The CDR3 is 13 residues long. The chain's CDR3 is CARSTGGTGELFF. The CDR3 DNA reads as TGTGCCAGAAGCACAGGGGGCACCGGGGAGCTGTTTTTT.

The V call is TRBV5-6, the J call TRBJ1-2; maybe TRBD1 (6 bases). In germline, CDR1 is SGHDT, CDR2 YYEEEE. This CDR3 has 12 residues. V lost 3 bases, J lost 7 bases, and 10 bases lay in between. CDR3 DNA: TGTGCCAGCAGCTCAGGGGTTACTGGCTACACCTTC. It is translated as CASSSGVTGYTF.

The genes are TRBV3-1 (or the pseudogene TRBV3-2) and TRBJ2-7, with 8 bases lining up with TRBD2. J lost 7 bases, V lost 4 bases, and 12 bases had no gene match. The germline gives CDR1 LGHDT, CDR2 YNNKEL (reference sequence). This CDR3 region has 15 residues. The CDR3 DNA is TGTGCCAGCAGCCTAATGGGACTAGGACCCGCGGAGCAGTACTTC. Residues: CASSLMGLGPAEQYF.

This clone appeared once. The V and J genes are TRBV9 and TRBJ2-1; no firm D call. Germline CDR1 SGDLS, CDR2 YYNGEE. The V end was cut by 2 bases, the J end by 9 bases, with 12 bases between. The CDR3 loop spans 13 amino acids. The CDR3 protein is CASSVPGGGEQFF. In nucleotides, the CDR3 is TGTGCCAGCAGCGTCCCCGGTGGCGGTGAGCAGTTCTTC.

The chain employs TRBV5-1 and TRBJ2-2; D not resolved. The CDR3 is 12 residues long. In germline, CDR1 is SGHRS, CDR2 YFSETQ. V was pared by 1 base and J by 7 bases, with 5 bases between. This CDR3 reads CASSLRDGELFF. The DNA for the CDR3 is TGCGCCAGCAGCTTGCGAGACGGGGAGCTGTTTTTT.

This clone was counted between two and nine times. The CDR3 region is CASSLLAGYNEQFF. CDR3 in DNA: TGTGCCAGCAGCTTACTGGCCGGGTACAATGAGCAGTTCTTC. The chain carries TRBV7-3 and TRBJ2-1, with D unclear. CDR1 SGHTA and CDR2 FQGTGA come from the germline V gene. V was shortened by 2 bases and J by 4 bases, with 9 bases between the two germline ends. This CDR3 has 14 residues.

The CDR3 here is CASSFSVGGGAYGYTF. CDR3 in DNA: TGTGCCAGCAGCTTCTCCGTCGGAGGGGGCGCTTATGGCTACACCTTC. V gene TRBV7-2 combines with J gene TRBJ1-2; 7 nucleotides agree with TRBD1. Trimming at V came to 3 bases and at J to 5 bases, leaving 12 bases not matched to a gene. The CDR3 has 16 amino acids. CDR1 is SGHTA, CDR2 FQGNSA, per germline.

CDR3 sequence: CAISESWGTGPSGNTIYF. The CDR3 bases are TGTGCCATCAGTGAGTCCTGGGGGACAGGGCCCTCTGGAAACACCATATATTTT. The genes are TRBV10-3 and TRBJ1-3; 9 positions agree with TRBD1. The CDR3 runs 18 residues. Germline CDR1 ENHRY, CDR2 SYGVKD. The V and J ends lost 0 bases and 0 bases, in that order; junction bases with no gene match: 6.

Only a few counts were recorded for this clone. CDR3 residues: CAISDGGGTDTQYF. The CDR3 DNA reads as TGTGCCATCAGTGACGGCGGGGGTACAGATACGCAGTATTTT. This sequence joins TRBV10-3 and TRBJ2-3; 7 positions match TRBD2. V was clipped by 3 bases and J by 3 bases; unmatched bases: 3. The CDR3 is 14 residues long. CDR1 and CDR2 (germline): ENHRY, SYGVKD.

The CDR3 reads CASSPLGEGYTF. For the CDR3, the DNA is TGTGCCAGCAGTCCCTTGGGAGAGGGCTACACCTTC. The V gene is TRBV28, the J gene TRBJ1-2; D unresolved. The V gene lost 5 bases and the J gene lost 8 bases, with 12 bases spanning the gap. The germline gives CDR1 MDHEN, CDR2 SYDVKM. The CDR3 runs to 12 residues.

The gene calls are TRBV19 and TRBJ2-5; TRBD1 matches 10 bases. There are 14 residues in the CDR3. The V segment lost 11 bases and the J segment 1 base; nucleotides outside the gene matches: 7. Germline V lookup: CDR1 LNHDA, CDR2 SQIVND (reference sequence). In nucleotides, the CDR3 is TGTGCCTCCTGGGACAGGGGAGGCCAAGAGACCCAGTACTTC. Translated: CASWDRGGQETQYF.

The V call is TRBV6-5, the J call TRBJ1-4, with 7 bases aligning to TRBD1. The CDR3 is 13 residues long. Germline CDR1 is MNHEY and CDR2 is SVGAGI. Trimming at V came to 6 bases and at J to 2 bases, leaving 0 bases not matched to a gene. The CDR3 here is CASRQGTNEKLFF. The CDR3 DNA sequence: TGTGCCAGCAGACAGGGGACTAATGAAAAACTGTTTTTT.

This sequence joins TRBV3-1 (or the pseudogene TRBV3-2) and TRBJ2-3; TRBD1 might be the D (5 bases). V was cut by 2 bases and J by 6 bases, with 9 bases left in between. Germline V gene data show CDR1 as LGHDT and CDR2 as YNNKEL (reference sequence). The CDR3 loop spans 13 amino acids. The CDR3 is CASSQRGSDTQYF. The CDR3, as DNA: TGTGCCAGCAGCCAAAGGGGAAGCGATACGCAGTATTTT.

J is TRBJ2-3 and V is TRBV4-3, with a possible D match to TRBD2 (6 bases). CDR3 length: 15 residues. CDR1 is LGHNA, CDR2 YSLEER, per germline. The V end was cut by 3 bases, the J end by 2 bases, with 12 bases between. The CDR3 sequence is CASSQGRTNTDTQYF. The CDR3 region has the DNA TGCGCCAGCAGCCAGGGTCGGACTAACACAGATACGCAGTATTTT.

This CDR3 is CASRGLGFSDTQYF. For the CDR3, the DNA is TGTGCCAGCCGGGGACTAGGGTTTTCAGATACGCAGTATTTT. The chain combines TRBV9 with TRBJ2-3, with 8 bases aligning to TRBD2. Germline V CDR1 and CDR2: SGDLS, YYNGEE. V was clipped by 7 bases and J by 4 bases; unmatched bases: 8. The CDR3 is made up of 14 amino acids.

The chain couples TRBV12-1 to TRBJ1-1; TRBD1, the table's D call, was not compared with the DNA. TRBV12-1 is given as a pseudogene. This CDR3 is built from 15 residues. The CDR3 DNA reads as TGTGCCAGCAGCTTTCCCAGACAGGGTGACACTGAAGCTTTCTTT. Amino acid sequence: CASSFPRQGDTEAFF.